This entry concerns a single T cell receptor (beta chain). It has no known antigen specificity. No base quality information exists; no much larger clone differs at one position. The data were taken from a study of blood T cell repertoires in COVID-19 (dated by TCRdb to about 2020). Broadly, across the study: Collaborator samples came from the United States, Italy and Spain and covered acute and convalescent phases of COVID-19. The material from the prospective study consisted of cDNA or gDNA derived from T cells, B-cell-depleted T cells, or PBMCs. The dataset comprised deeply sampled blood TCRbeta repertoires from subjects exposed to, actively infected with, or recovered from COVID-19. The repertoires were made available in a free public database intended to serve as a resource for research on the immune response to SARS-CoV-2. Samples were obtained from the ongoing ImmuneRACE study (first 160 participants) and from 1,000 to 1,500 subjects provided by 6 global collaborators. A de-identified subject ID, COVID-19 status, age in years and sex were almost always included in the sample metadata. HLA class I and class II types, where available, came from metadata supplied by the sample provider rather than from assay-based typing. Broader findings and caveats from the paper: The quantity of clinical and demographic metadata differed by source and by participant and was supplied without curation.

Collaborating institutions collected whole blood in K2EDTA tubes following their own protocols. Collaborator samples were shipped for TCRbeta analysis as frozen whole blood, isolated PBMCs, or DNA extracted from either sample type. The immunoSEQ Assay, a bias-controlled multiplex PCR, was used to amplify TCRbeta CDR3 regions from genomic DNA. The paper's data handling went like this. Within the assay, amplification of reference gene primers was used to estimate how many nucleated cells each sample contained. Sequence reads were collapsed and filtered to measure the absolute abundance of every unique TCRbeta CDR3 rearrangement. For each sample, productive Simpson clonality was calculated by taking the square root of Simpson's diversity index across productive rearrangements. TCRdb carries this immuneACCESS record with in-frame sequences only. Its versions omit some clonotypes, under half of them owing to an unresolved V gene in the studies checked, with the rest unexplained. The D gene and trimming were derived from the DNA, and the V and J assignments and clone size from that table. The sample table lists roughly 170,000 clones, about 85% of them with a count of one. The ten biggest clones cover 20% to 30% of the sample.

The cysteine opens and the phenylalanine closes a CDR3 of 18 amino acids. The CDR3 DNA has 54 bases and is translated from base 1. From the germline V gene, CDR1 is SGDLS and CDR2 is YYNGEE. V and J are truncated by 1 base and 0 bases respectively, leaving an intervening sequence of 14 bases. The TCR originated in a man between 60 and 70 years old with acute or convalescent COVID-19. The sequenced material came from peripheral blood. The sequence is built from TRBV9 and TRBJ2-6; the best D guess is TRBD2, with 6 bases matching. The CDR3 has the sequence CASSVSSALSSGANVLTF. The bases read TGTGCCAGCAGCGTATCTAGCGCTCTAAGCTCTGGGGCCAACGTCCTGACTTTC.